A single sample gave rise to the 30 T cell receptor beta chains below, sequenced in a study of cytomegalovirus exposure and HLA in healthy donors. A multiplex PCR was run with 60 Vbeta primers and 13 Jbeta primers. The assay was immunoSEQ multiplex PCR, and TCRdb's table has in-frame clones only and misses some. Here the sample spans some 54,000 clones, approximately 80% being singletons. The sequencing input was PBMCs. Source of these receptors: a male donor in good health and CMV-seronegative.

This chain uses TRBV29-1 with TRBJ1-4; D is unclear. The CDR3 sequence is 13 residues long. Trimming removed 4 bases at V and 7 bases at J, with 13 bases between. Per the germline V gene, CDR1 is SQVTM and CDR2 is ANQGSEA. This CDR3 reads CSVVLPGSEKLFF. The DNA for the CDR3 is TGCAGCGTTGTCTTGCCAGGTTCTGAAAAACTGTTTTTT.

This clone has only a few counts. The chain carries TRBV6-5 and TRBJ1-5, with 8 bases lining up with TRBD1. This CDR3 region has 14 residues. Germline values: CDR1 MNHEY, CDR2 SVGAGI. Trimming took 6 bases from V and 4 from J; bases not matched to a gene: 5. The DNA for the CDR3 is TGTGCCAGCAGCTCAGACAGGGGAAATCAGCCCCAGCATTTT. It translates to CASSSDRGNQPQHF.

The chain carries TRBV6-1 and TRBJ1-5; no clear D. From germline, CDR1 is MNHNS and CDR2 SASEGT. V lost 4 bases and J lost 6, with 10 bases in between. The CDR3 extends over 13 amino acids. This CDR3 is CASSGSGGQPQHF. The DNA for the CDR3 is TGTGCCAGCAGTGGCTCGGGAGGTCAGCCCCAGCATTTT.

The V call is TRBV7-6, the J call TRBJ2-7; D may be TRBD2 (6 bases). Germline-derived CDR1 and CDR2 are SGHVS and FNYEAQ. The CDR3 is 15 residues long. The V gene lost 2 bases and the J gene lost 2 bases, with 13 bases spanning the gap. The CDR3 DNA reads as TGTGCCAGCAGCTTACGGCCTAGCGACCCCTACGAGCAGTACTTC. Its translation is CASSLRPSDPYEQYF.

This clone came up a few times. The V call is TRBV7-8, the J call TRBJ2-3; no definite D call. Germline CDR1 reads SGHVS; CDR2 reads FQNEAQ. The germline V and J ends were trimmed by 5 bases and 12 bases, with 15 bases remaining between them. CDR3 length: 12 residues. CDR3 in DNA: TGTGCCAGCAGCCACGTAGCCCCACTCCAGTATTTT. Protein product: CASSHVAPLQYF.

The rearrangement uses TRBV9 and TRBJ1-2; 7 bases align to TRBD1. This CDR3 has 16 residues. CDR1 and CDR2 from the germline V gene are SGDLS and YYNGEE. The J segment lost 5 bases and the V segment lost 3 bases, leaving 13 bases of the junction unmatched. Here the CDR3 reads CASSAVGQSFRYGYTF. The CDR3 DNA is TGTGCCAGCAGCGCCGTGGGACAGAGCTTTCGTTATGGCTACACCTTC.

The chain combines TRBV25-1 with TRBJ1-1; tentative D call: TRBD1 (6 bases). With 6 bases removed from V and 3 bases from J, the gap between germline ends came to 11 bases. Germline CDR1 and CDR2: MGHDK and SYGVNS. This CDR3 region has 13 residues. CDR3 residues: CASRHTGYTEAFF. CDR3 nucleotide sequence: TGTGCCAGCAGGCATACAGGGTACACTGAAGCTTTCTTT.

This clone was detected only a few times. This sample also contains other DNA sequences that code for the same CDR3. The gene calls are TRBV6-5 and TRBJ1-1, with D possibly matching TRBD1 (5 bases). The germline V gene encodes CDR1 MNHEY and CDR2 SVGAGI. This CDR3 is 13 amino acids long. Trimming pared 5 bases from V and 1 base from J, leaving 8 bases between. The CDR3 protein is CASSPGGNTEAFF. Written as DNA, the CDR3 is TGTGCCAGCAGTCCCGGGGGGAACACTGAAGCTTTCTTT.

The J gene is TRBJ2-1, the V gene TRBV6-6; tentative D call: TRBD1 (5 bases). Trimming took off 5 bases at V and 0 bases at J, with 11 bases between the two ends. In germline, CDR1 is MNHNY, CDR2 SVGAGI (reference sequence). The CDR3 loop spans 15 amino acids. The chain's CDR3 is CASSATARSYNEQFF. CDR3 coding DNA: TGTGCCAGCAGTGCGACAGCCCGCTCCTACAATGAGCAGTTCTTC.

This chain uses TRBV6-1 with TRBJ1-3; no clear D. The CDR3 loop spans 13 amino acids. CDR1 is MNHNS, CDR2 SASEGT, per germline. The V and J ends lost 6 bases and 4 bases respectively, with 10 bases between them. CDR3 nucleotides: TGTGCCAGCAGACGGCCAGGAGGAAACACCATATATTTT. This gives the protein CASRRPGGNTIYF.

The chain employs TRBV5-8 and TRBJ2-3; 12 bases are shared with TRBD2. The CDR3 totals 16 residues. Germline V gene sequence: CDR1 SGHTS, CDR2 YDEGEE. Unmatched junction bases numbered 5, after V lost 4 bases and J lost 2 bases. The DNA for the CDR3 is TGTGCCAGCAGCCTACTAGCGGGGGGATACACAGATACGCAGTATTTT. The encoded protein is CASSLLAGGYTDTQYF.

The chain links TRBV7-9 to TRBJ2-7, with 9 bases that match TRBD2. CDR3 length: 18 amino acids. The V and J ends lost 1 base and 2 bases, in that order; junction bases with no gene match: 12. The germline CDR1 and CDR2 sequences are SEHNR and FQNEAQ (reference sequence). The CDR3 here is CASSLGFGASGEAYEQYF. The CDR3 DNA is TGTGCCAGCAGCTTAGGTTTCGGGGCTAGCGGGGAGGCCTACGAGCAGTACTTC. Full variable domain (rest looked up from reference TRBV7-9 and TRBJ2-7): DTGVSQNPRHKITKRGQNVTFRCDPISEHNRLYWYRQTLGQGPEFLTYFQNEAQLEKSRLLSDRFSAERPKGSFSTLEIQRTEQGDSAMYLCASSLGFGASGEAYEQYFGPGTRLTVT.

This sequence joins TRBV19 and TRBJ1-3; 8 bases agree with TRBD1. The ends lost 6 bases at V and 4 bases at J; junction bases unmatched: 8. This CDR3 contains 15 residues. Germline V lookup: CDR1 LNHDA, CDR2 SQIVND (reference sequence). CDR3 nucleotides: TGTGCCAGTAGCCAGAGGACAGGGACGGGAAACACCATATATTTT. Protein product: CASSQRTGTGNTIYF.

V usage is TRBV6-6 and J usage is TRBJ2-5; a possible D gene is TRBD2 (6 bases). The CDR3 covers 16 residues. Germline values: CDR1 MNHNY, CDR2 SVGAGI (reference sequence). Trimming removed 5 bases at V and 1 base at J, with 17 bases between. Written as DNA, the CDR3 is TGTGCCAGCAGTCCTGTAGCGGCCCCGTCCCAAGAGACCCAGTACTTC. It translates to CASSPVAAPSQETQYF.

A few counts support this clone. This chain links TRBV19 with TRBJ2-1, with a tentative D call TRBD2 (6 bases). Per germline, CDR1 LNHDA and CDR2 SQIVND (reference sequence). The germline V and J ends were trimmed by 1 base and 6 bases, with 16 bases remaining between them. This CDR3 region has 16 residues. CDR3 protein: CASSIGGRRGLNEQFF. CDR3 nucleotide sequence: TGTGCCAGTAGTATAGGTGGGAGGCGGGGCCTCAATGAGCAGTTCTTC.

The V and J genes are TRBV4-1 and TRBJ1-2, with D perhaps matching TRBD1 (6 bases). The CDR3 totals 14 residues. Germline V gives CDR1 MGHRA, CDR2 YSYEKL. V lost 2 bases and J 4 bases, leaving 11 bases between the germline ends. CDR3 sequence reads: CASSQLLTGYGYTF. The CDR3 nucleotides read TGCGCCAGCAGCCAACTCCTGACAGGCTATGGCTACACCTTC.

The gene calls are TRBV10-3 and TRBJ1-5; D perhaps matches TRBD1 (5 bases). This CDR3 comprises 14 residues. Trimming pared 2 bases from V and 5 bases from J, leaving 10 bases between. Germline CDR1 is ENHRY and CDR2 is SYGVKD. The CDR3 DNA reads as TGTGCCATCAGTGAGGATGACAGTGATCAGCCCCAGCATTTT. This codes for CAISEDDSDQPQHF.

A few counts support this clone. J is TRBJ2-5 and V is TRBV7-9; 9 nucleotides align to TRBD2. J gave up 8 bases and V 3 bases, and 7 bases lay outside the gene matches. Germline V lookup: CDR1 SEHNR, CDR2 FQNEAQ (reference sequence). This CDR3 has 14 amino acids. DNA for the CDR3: TGTGCCAGCAGCTTCGAAGGGGGACTAGCAACCCAGTACTTC. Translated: CASSFEGGLATQYF.

CDR3 nucleotides: TGTGCCAGCTCACCCCAGACAGCCGTTTTTAGTAAGGGAGCTTTCTTT. It encodes CASSPQTAVFSKGAFF. The genes are TRBV18 and TRBJ1-1, with D possibly TRBD1 on 5 matching bases. CDR3 length equals 16 residues. Germline V gene sequence: CDR1 KGHSH, CDR2 LQKENI. V was shortened by 3 bases and J by 10 bases, with 24 bases between the two germline ends.

The CDR3 is CASSGTSGGLPAVETQYF. The CDR3 DNA sequence: TGTGCCAGCAGCGGTACTAGCGGGGGCCTTCCCGCGGTTGAGACCCAGTACTTC. The rearrangement links TRBV9 to TRBJ2-5; 11 positions agree with TRBD2. After removal of 3 bases from V and 5 bases from J, the junction contained 15 bases not matched to a gene. This CDR3 is built from 18 residues. The germline V gene has CDR1 SGDLS and CDR2 YYNGEE. The complete variable domain, with remaining parts taken from reference TRBV9 and TRBJ2-5, reads DSGVTQTPKHLITATGQRVTLRCSPRSGDLSVYWYQQSLDQGLQFLIQYYNGEERAKGNILERFSAQQFPDLHSELNLSSLELGDSALYFCASSGTSGGLPAVETQYFGPGTRLLVL.

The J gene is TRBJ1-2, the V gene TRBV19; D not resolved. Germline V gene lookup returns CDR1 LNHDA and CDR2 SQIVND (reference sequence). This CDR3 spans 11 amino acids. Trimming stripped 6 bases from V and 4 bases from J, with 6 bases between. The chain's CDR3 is CASSPGYGYTF. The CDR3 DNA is TGTGCCAGTAGCCCCGGCTATGGCTACACCTTC.

This CDR3 reads CASSYSSGGLYNEQFF. Here the CDR3 DNA reads TGTGCCAGCAGCTACAGTAGCGGGGGGCTTTACAATGAGCAGTTCTTC. The J gene is TRBJ2-1, the V gene TRBV7-9; 10 bases map to TRBD2. Trimming removed 4 bases from V and 4 bases from J; junction bases left unmatched: 7. The germline CDR1 and CDR2 sequences are SEHNR and FQNEAQ (reference sequence). The CDR3 is 16 amino acids.

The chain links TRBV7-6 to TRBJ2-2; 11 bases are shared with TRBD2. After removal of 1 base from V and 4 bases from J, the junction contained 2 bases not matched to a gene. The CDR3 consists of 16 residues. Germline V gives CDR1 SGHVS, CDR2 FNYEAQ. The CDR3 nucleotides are TGTGCCAGCAGCTTAGTAGCGGGGGGGCTCACCGGGGAGCTGTTTTTT. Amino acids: CASSLVAGGLTGELFF.

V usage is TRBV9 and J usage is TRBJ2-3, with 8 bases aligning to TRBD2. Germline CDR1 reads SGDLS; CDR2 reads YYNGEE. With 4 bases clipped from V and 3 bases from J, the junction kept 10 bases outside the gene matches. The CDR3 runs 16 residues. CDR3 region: CASSPPGLGVTDTQYF. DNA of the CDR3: TGTGCCAGCAGCCCTCCGGGACTAGGAGTAACAGATACGCAGTATTTT.

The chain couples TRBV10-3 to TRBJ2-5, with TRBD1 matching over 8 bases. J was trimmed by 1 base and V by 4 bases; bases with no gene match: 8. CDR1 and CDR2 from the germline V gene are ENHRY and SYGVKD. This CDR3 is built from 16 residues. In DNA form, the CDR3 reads TGTGCCATCAGTGGAGGAACAGGGGGTCGCCAAGAGACCCAGTACTTC. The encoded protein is CAISGGTGGRQETQYF.

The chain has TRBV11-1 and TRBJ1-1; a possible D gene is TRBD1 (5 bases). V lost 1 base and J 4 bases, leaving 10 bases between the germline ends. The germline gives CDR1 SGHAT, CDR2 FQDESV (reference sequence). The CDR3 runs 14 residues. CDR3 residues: CASSLEGQGTEAFF. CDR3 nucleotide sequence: TGTGCCAGCAGCTTAGAAGGGCAGGGCACTGAAGCTTTCTTT.

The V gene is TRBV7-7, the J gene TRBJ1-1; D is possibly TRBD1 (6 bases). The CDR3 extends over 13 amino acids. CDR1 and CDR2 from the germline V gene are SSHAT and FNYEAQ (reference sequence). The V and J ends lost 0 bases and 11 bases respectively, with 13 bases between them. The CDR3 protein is CASSLAFGGDAFF. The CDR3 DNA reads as TGTGCCAGCAGCTTAGCGTTTGGGGGCGACGCTTTCTTT.

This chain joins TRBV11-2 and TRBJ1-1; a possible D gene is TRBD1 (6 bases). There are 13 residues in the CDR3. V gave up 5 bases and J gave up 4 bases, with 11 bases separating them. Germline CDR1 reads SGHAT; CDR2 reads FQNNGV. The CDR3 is CASSPDRLTEAFF. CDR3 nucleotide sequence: TGTGCCAGCAGCCCCGACAGGCTCACTGAAGCTTTCTTT. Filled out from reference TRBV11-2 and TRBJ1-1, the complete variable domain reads EAGVAQSPRYKIIEKRQSVAFWCNPISGHATLYWYQQILGQGPKLLIQFQNNGVVDDSQLPKDRFSAERLKGVDSTLKIQPAKLEDSAVYLCASSPDRLTEAFFGQGTRLTVV.

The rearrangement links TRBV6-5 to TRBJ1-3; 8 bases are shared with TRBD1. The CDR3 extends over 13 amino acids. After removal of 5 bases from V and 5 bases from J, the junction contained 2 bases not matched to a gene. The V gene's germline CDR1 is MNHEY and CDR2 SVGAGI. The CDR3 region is CASSDRGRNTIYF. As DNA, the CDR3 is TGTGCCAGCAGTGACAGGGGTAGAAACACCATATATTTT.

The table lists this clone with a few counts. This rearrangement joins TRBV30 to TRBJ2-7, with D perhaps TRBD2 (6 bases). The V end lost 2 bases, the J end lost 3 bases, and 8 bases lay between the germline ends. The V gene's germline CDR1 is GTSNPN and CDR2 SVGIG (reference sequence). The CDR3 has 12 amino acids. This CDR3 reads CAWSPGVYEQYF. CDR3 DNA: TGTGCCTGGAGTCCGGGAGTCTACGAGCAGTACTTC.